These 2 T cell receptor beta chains came from one sample sequenced in a study of blood T cell repertoires in COVID-19. Profiled with immunoSEQ multiplex PCR; TCRdb holds only in-frame clones, not every one. The sample yields roughly 60,000 clones, 85% to 90% seen once. The sequenced sample was peripheral blood. All receptors derive from a human donor in a cohort sampled during active COVID-19.

The chain is built from TRBV9 and TRBJ1-1; D possibly corresponds to TRBD1 (6 bases). This CDR3 region has 15 residues. Germline V CDR1 and CDR2: SGDLS, YYNGEE. V shed 4 bases and J shed 3 bases, with 16 bases lying between them. The CDR3 sequence is CASSTGGGAYTEAFF. CDR3 nucleotides: TGTGCCAGCAGCACCGGCGGGGGGGCGTACACTGAAGCTTTCTTT.

This clone was seen more than once but under ten times. The CDR3 reads CASSESRASGRGDTQYF. The CDR3 DNA reads as TGCGCCAGCAGTGAGTCTCGGGCTAGCGGGAGGGGAGATACGCAGTATTTT. This chain joins TRBV10-1 and TRBJ2-3; 12 bases align to TRBD2. Germline CDR1 and CDR2: WNHNN and SYGVQD (reference sequence). V lost 0 bases to trimming and J lost 5 bases; unmatched junction nucleotides: 6. The CDR3 extends over 17 amino acids.